The 9 T cell receptor beta chains given below trace back to one sample, sequenced in a study of T cell changes during pregnancy in multiple sclerosis (dated by TCRdb to about 2019). Receptors were amplified or captured by the immunoSEQ multiplex PCR assay. TCRdb retrieved this table from immuneACCESS and kept in-frame rearrangements only. Not all clones are present; in checked studies, unresolved V genes account for under half, and no reason is known for the remainder. The sample records approximately 74,000 clones, 80% to 95% of which are singletons. The ten largest clones take up under 3% of the sample. The input for sequencing was peripheral blood, taken before pregnancy. The source of these receptors is a female donor with multiple sclerosis, enrolled in a pregnancy study.

This chain links TRBV11-1 with TRBJ1-1; D remains ambiguous. Per germline, CDR1 SGHAT and CDR2 FQDESV (reference sequence). V shed 1 base and J shed 1 base, with 7 bases lying between them. This CDR3 has 14 residues. The CDR3 coding sequence is TGTGCCAGCAGCTTAGTTGCGGCGAACACTGAAGCTTTCTTT. Encoded protein: CASSLVAANTEAFF.

This chain connects TRBV5-4 to TRBJ1-1; D gene uncertain. The V gene's germline CDR1 is SGHNT and CDR2 YYREEE (reference sequence). Trimming pared 0 bases from V and 5 bases from J, leaving 11 bases between. The CDR3 sequence is 14 residues long. The CDR3 loop is CASSLGGFGTEAFF. CDR3 in DNA: TGTGCCAGCAGCTTGGGAGGCTTTGGGACTGAAGCTTTCTTT.

The chain joins TRBV27 to TRBJ1-2, with D hard to call. Germline lookup yields CDR1 MNHEY and CDR2 SMNVEV (reference sequence). This CDR3 spans 15 amino acids. V lost 3 bases to trimming and J lost 4 bases, with 15 bases between them. The chain's CDR3 is CASSFTFDDIYGYTF. The DNA for the CDR3 is TGTGCCAGCAGTTTTACTTTTGATGACATCTATGGCTACACCTTC.

This rearrangement joins TRBV14 to TRBJ2-1; D is perhaps TRBD2 (5 bases). CDR3 length: 13 amino acids. V lost 2 bases to trimming and J lost 8 bases, with 10 bases between them. Germline CDR1 is SGHDN and CDR2 is FVKESK. Here the CDR3 DNA reads TGTGCCAGCAGCCAAACTAGTTTCGATGAGCAGTTCTTC. Protein product: CASSQTSFDEQFF. Combining the CDR3 with reference TRBV14 and TRBJ2-1 gives the whole variable domain EAGVTQFPSHSVIEKGQTVTLRCDPISGHDNLYWYRRVMGKEIKFLLHFVKESKQDESGMPNNRFLAERTGGTYSTLKVQPAELEDSGVYFCASSQTSFDEQFFGPGTRLTVL.

The chain links TRBV9 to TRBJ2-5, with D maybe TRBD1 (6 bases). The germline V gene has CDR1 SGDLS and CDR2 YYNGEE. V shed 4 bases and J shed 2 bases, with 12 bases lying between them. The CDR3 contains 14 residues. The CDR3 spells CASSLGAIQETQYF. The CDR3 DNA follows: TGTGCCAGCAGCTTGGGGGCAATTCAAGAGACCCAGTACTTC.

CDR3 bases: TGTGCCAGCAGCTTAGGCCTAGCGGGGCAGTACTTC. This encodes CASSLGLAGQYF. The V call is TRBV11-2, the J call TRBJ2-7; 8 bases map to TRBD2. Trimming took 1 base from V and 9 from J; bases not matched to a gene: 2. The CDR3 has 12 residues. Germline CDR1 and CDR2: SGHAT and FQNNGV.

The chain links TRBV19 to TRBJ1-2; 9 bases match TRBD1. The CDR3 is made up of 14 amino acids. The V gene's germline CDR1 is LNHDA and CDR2 SQIVND (reference sequence). J gave up 3 bases and V 7 bases, and 6 bases lay outside the gene matches. CDR3 in amino acids: CASIPRDRDYGYTF. The CDR3 DNA follows: TGTGCCAGTATCCCCCGGGACAGGGACTATGGCTACACCTTC.

The chain carries TRBV7-2 and TRBJ2-1; D is ambiguous. V lost 4 bases to trimming and J lost 3 bases, with 13 bases between them. This CDR3 has 15 residues. From germline, CDR1 is SGHTA and CDR2 FQGNSA. The CDR3 is CASSSRQAFYNEQFF. Here the CDR3 DNA reads TGTGCCAGCAGCTCACGGCAGGCGTTCTACAATGAGCAGTTCTTC.

About this clone: Different DNA sequences within this sample yield the same CDR3. This chain uses TRBV5-1 with TRBJ1-3; 7 bases fit TRBD1. After removal of 4 bases from V and 2 bases from J, the junction contained 3 bases not matched to a gene. This CDR3 has 14 residues. Germline CDR1 and CDR2: SGHRS and YFSETQ. The CDR3 DNA is TGCGCCAGCAGCCTTGGGACAGCTGGAAACACCATATATTTT. It translates to CASSLGTAGNTIYF. The entire variable domain, with the rest obtained from reference TRBV5-1 and TRBJ1-3, is as follows: KAGVTQTPRYLIKTRGQQVTLSCSPISGHRSVSWYQQTPGQGLQFLFEYFSETQRNKGNFPGRFSGRQFSNSRSEMNVSTLELGDSALYLCASSLGTAGNTIYFGEGSWLTVV.